The 11 T cell receptor beta chains below come from one sample, sequenced in a study of cytomegalovirus exposure and HLA in healthy donors. Measured with immunoSEQ multiplex PCR; TCRdb has only the in-frame clones, and not every one. The sample lists some 79,000 clones, roughly 94% occurring once. The source material was PBMCs. All receptors come from a woman under 30 in good health and CMV-seropositive.

The chain couples TRBV28 to TRBJ1-2; 7 bases agree with TRBD1. The J segment lost 7 bases and the V segment lost 2 bases, leaving 10 bases of the junction unmatched. CDR1 and CDR2 (germline): MDHEN, SYDVKM. The CDR3 is 15 amino acids. Here the CDR3 DNA reads TGTGCCAGCAGTTTACAGGCAGGGGGTTCTCGTGGCTACACCTTC. It codes for CASSLQAGGSRGYTF.

The chain employs TRBV30 and TRBJ1-2, with D perhaps matching TRBD1 (5 bases). Germline V gene lookup returns CDR1 GTSNPN and CDR2 SVGIG (reference sequence). The length of the CDR3 is 13 residues. The V end lost 4 bases, the J end lost 7 bases, and 16 bases lay between the germline ends. CDR3 amino acids: CAWILSGYAGYTF. Here the CDR3 DNA reads TGTGCCTGGATCCTATCAGGGTACGCTGGCTACACCTTC.

The chain recombines TRBV5-1 with TRBJ1-1; no definite D call. The CDR3 runs to 14 residues. V was pared by 4 bases and J by 4 bases, with 14 bases between. The V gene's germline CDR1 is SGHRS and CDR2 YFSETQ. The CDR3 sequence: CASSGTSIGTEAFF. The CDR3 DNA reads TGCGCCAGCAGCGGCACGTCCATTGGCACTGAAGCTTTCTTT.

This rearrangement joins TRBV5-1 to TRBJ2-1; a possible D gene is TRBD1 (6 bases). Germline lookup yields CDR1 SGHRS and CDR2 YFSETQ. V was pared by 0 bases and J by 10 bases, with 17 bases between. This CDR3 has 15 residues. The CDR3 region has the DNA TGCGCCAGCAGCTTGGGGGACATTAAGGGATCCGAGCAGTTCTTC. Translating gives CASSLGDIKGSEQFF.

This clone was seen once. The genes are TRBV7-2 and TRBJ2-7; 10 positions match TRBD1. The CDR3 length is 15 residues. Germline V gene data show CDR1 as SGHTA and CDR2 as FQGNSA. Unmatched junction bases numbered 5, after V lost 3 bases and J lost 3 bases. The CDR3 DNA follows: TGTGCCAGCAGCTTGGGACAGGGGTTTATCTACGAGCAGTACTTC. As protein: CASSLGQGFIYEQYF.

The chain combines TRBV29-1 with TRBJ2-1; possible D gene TRBD2, 6 bases. CDR1 SQVTM and CDR2 ANQGSEA come from the germline V gene. Between the trimmed V and J ends, which lost 2 bases and 1 base, there was a span of 12 bases. The CDR3 length is 15 residues. The CDR3: CSVELRGGSYNEQFF. As DNA, the CDR3 is TGCAGCGTTGAATTGCGCGGAGGGTCCTACAATGAGCAGTTCTTC.

In this sample, this clone turned up once. One end of the junction varies from germline; a read error may be responsible. This chain joins TRBV29-1 and TRBJ2-2, with D unclear. The CDR3 is 15 residues long. Germline V gene lookup returns CDR1 SQVTM and CDR2 ANQGSEA. CDR3 DNA: TGCAGCGTTCAAGACTTTAATACGAACACCGGGGAGCTGTTTTTT. Translation: CSVQDFNTNTGELFF.

The genes are TRBV7-9 and TRBJ1-2; 9 bases align to TRBD1. V was pared by 3 bases and J by 7 bases, with 9 bases of the junction left unmatched. The CDR3 covers 15 residues. CDR1 and CDR2 from the germline V gene are SEHNR and FQNEAQ (reference sequence). CDR3 DNA: TGTGCCAGCAGCTTGTTTCGGGACAGGGAGGGTGGCTACACCTTC. Amino acid sequence: CASSLFRDREGGYTF.

The V call is TRBV5-1, the J call TRBJ2-3; 9 positions match TRBD2. The germline V gene encodes CDR1 SGHRS and CDR2 YFSETQ. The CDR3 has 19 residues. Unmatched junction bases numbered 17, after V lost 3 bases and J lost 3 bases. The CDR3: CASSSRRGLAFSLTDTQYF. The CDR3 DNA follows: TGCGCCAGCAGCTCGCGCAGGGGACTAGCATTCAGTCTGACAGATACGCAGTATTTT.

This clone was seen only once. The chain carries TRBV5-4 and TRBJ1-2, with D perhaps TRBD1 (5 bases). This CDR3 spans 15 amino acids. Germline CDR1 SGHNT, CDR2 YYREEE (reference sequence). Trimming left V 3 bases short and J 6 bases short, with 18 bases between. CDR3 in DNA: TGTGCCAGCAGCTATAGGGTTGCAGGGAATGATGGCTACACCTTC. Amino acids: CASSYRVAGNDGYTF. The variable domain in full, completed from reference TRBV5-4 and TRBJ1-2, reads ETGVTQSPTHLIKTRGQQVTLRCSSQSGHNTVSWYQQALGQGPQFIFQYYREEENGRGNFPPRFSGLQFPNYSSELNVNALELDDSALYLCASSYRVAGNDGYTFGSGTRLTVV.

The chain links TRBV5-6 to TRBJ2-1; maybe TRBD2 (5 bases). This CDR3 region has 15 residues. V was clipped by 2 bases and J by 4 bases, with 13 bases between them. CDR1 and CDR2 from the germline V gene are SGHDT and YYEEEE. The CDR3 here is CASSLGGLIYNEQFF. The CDR3 nucleotides read TGTGCCAGCAGCTTAGGCGGACTGATTTACAATGAGCAGTTCTTC.